A single sample gave rise to the 22 T cell receptor beta chains below, sequenced in a study of vaccination effects on CD4 cells after COVID-19. Clones were read by immunoSEQ multiplex PCR, and TCRdb kept only the in-frame ones, dropping some. The data contain approximately 60,000 clones, approximately 70% of them seen just once; the ten biggest clones take up 20% to 25%. Cells that had been cultured for 10 days were the source of isolated CD4+ T cells. These receptors have no known antigen. This specimen consisted of CD4+ T cells from PBMCs cultured without peptide, obtained before COVID-19 vaccination. Every receptor here comes from a human donor who had a prior SARS-CoV-2 infection.

The rearrangement links TRBV19 to TRBJ1-2, with D maybe TRBD1 (6 bases). This CDR3 comprises 15 residues. The V gene's germline CDR1 is LNHDA and CDR2 SQIVND (reference sequence). Trimming removed 3 bases at V and 4 bases at J, with 15 bases between. For the CDR3, the DNA is TGTGCCAGTAGTATCTCTGGGACACCGGTCTATGGCTACACCTTC. Translation: CASSISGTPVYGYTF.

Here the CDR3 reads CASSMSSAPTYEQYF. CDR3 coding DNA: TGTGCCAGTAGTATGTCATCGGCGCCAACCTACGAGCAGTACTTC. V is TRBV19 and J is TRBJ2-7; D gene uncertain. This CDR3 region has 15 residues. V was shortened by 3 bases and J by 2 bases, with 14 bases between the two germline ends. The germline gives CDR1 LNHDA, CDR2 SQIVND (reference sequence).

This clone was observed a few times. This chain joins TRBV24-1 and TRBJ2-1; D is possibly TRBD1 (6 bases). Trimming removed 9 bases at V and 0 bases at J, with 14 bases between. The CDR3 totals 15 residues. CDR1 is KGHDR, CDR2 SFDVKD, per germline. CDR3: CATSPGHSSYNEQFF. The CDR3, as DNA: TGTGCCACCTCTCCGGGACATAGCTCCTACAATGAGCAGTTCTTC.

The V gene is TRBV2, the J gene TRBJ2-4; 10 bases are shared with TRBD2. This CDR3 is built from 13 residues. The ends lost 5 bases at V and 13 bases at J; junction bases unmatched: 8. The germline CDR1 and CDR2 sequences are SNHLY and FYNNEI. CDR3 residues: CASSKYGLAAQYF. CDR3 DNA: TGTGCCAGCAGTAAATACGGACTAGCGGCGCAGTACTTC.

The rearrangement uses TRBV5-1 and TRBJ2-2, with D tentatively TRBD1 (6 bases). Trimming took 3 bases from V and 6 from J, leaving 21 bases between them. There are 17 residues in the CDR3. Germline V gives CDR1 SGHRS, CDR2 YFSETQ. The CDR3 loop reads CASSSATILQGSGELFF. The DNA of the CDR3 is TGCGCCAGCAGCTCGGCCACAATCCTACAGGGATCCGGGGAGCTGTTTTTT.

This chain uses TRBV24-1 with TRBJ2-6; 7 bases are shared with TRBD1. Looked up from germline, CDR1 is KGHDR and CDR2 is SFDVKD. This CDR3 comprises 16 residues. V lost 3 bases, J lost 1 base, and 2 bases stayed unmatched. DNA of the CDR3: TGTGCCACCAGTGATATGACAGGGTCTGGGGCCAACGTCCTGACTTTC. It codes for CATSDMTGSGANVLTF.

CDR3 DNA sequence: TGTGCCAGCACCGAAATGTGGAGGACAGGGTTAGGTCAGCCCCAGCATTTT. It specifies CASTEMWRTGLGQPQHF. V and J are TRBV2 and TRBJ1-5; 8 bases map to TRBD1. The CDR3 spans 17 residues. V shed 7 bases, J shed 6 bases, and the junction held 17 bases outside the gene matches. Germline V gene lookup returns CDR1 SNHLY and CDR2 FYNNEI.

The genes are TRBV18 and TRBJ2-3; a weak D match, TRBD1 (6 bases). The germline V gene encodes CDR1 KGHSH and CDR2 LQKENI. V was shortened by 1 base and J by 1 base, with 9 bases between the two germline ends. The CDR3 spans 15 residues. CDR3 loop: CASSPRGRGTDTQYF. The CDR3 region has the DNA TGTGCCAGCTCACCACGGGGGCGAGGCACAGATACGCAGTATTTT.

The V and J genes are TRBV11-3 and TRBJ1-4, with 8 positions matching TRBD1. This CDR3 comprises 17 residues. Germline CDR1 SGHNT, CDR2 YENEEA. Trimming took 5 bases from V and 0 from J; bases not matched to a gene: 8. CDR3 nucleotide sequence: TGTGCCAGCAGCACAGGACAGGGACTAGCAACTAATGAAAAACTGTTTTTT. This gives the protein CASSTGQGLATNEKLFF. Full variable domain (remainder filled in from reference TRBV11-3 and TRBJ1-4): EAGVVQSPRYKIIEKKQPVAFWCNPISGHNTLYWYLQNLGQGPELLIRYENEEAVDDSQLPKDRFSAERLKGVDSTLKIQPAELGDSAVYLCASSTGQGLATNEKLFFGSGTQLSVL.

V and J are TRBV7-2 and TRBJ2-3; tentatively, D is TRBD2 (5 bases). Deletions cut 1 base from V and 2 bases from J, with 7 bases between. The germline gives CDR1 SGHTA, CDR2 FQGNSA. The CDR3 extends over 14 amino acids. CDR3 sequence: CASSLDGNTDTQYF. CDR3 bases: TGTGCCAGCAGCTTAGACGGGAACACAGATACGCAGTATTTT.

This clone has just a few counts. This chain's CDR3 is CASSSHTGGSSGNTIYF. The CDR3, as DNA: TGTGCCAGCAGCTCCCATACAGGGGGGAGCTCTGGAAACACCATATATTTT. V gene TRBV7-6 combines with J gene TRBJ1-3; TRBD1 matches 8 bases. The germline V gene has CDR1 SGHVS and CDR2 FNYEAQ. V gave up 4 bases and J gave up 0 bases; unmatched junction bases: 8. The CDR3 is 17 amino acids.

The V call is TRBV4-3, the J call TRBJ1-1; TRBD1 agrees at 9 bases. This CDR3 region has 17 residues. From germline, CDR1 is LGHNA and CDR2 YSLEER. The V and J ends lost 3 bases and 0 bases, in that order; junction bases with no gene match: 8. As DNA, the CDR3 is TGCGCCAGCAGCCATGGACGACAGGGGGGCATGAACACTGAAGCTTTCTTT. This gives the protein CASSHGRQGGMNTEAFF.

The chain uses TRBV2 and TRBJ2-1; TRBD2 aligns across 7 bases. This CDR3 comprises 13 residues. Germline CDR1 is SNHLY and CDR2 is FYNNEI. Trimming cost V 8 bases and J 9 bases; bases outside gene matches: 10. CDR3 sequence: CASSREYQGEQFF. In DNA form, the CDR3 reads TGTGCCAGCTCGCGGGAGTATCAGGGTGAGCAGTTCTTC.

The CDR3 region is CASSPRTGYGEQYF. The CDR3 nucleotides read TGTGCCAGCAGCCCCCGGACAGGTTATGGCGAGCAGTACTTC. The chain links TRBV3-1 (or the pseudogene TRBV3-2) to TRBJ2-7; TRBD1 aligns across 7 bases. The V segment lost 4 bases and the J segment 6 bases; nucleotides outside the gene matches: 9. Germline V CDR1 and CDR2: LGHDT, YNNKEL (reference sequence). This CDR3 has 14 amino acids.

J is TRBJ2-7 and V is TRBV30; TRBD1 agrees at 9 bases. The V segment lost 4 bases and the J segment 4 bases; nucleotides outside the gene matches: 8. The germline V gene encodes CDR1 GTSNPN and CDR2 SVGIG (reference sequence). This CDR3 contains 14 residues. The CDR3 coding sequence is TGTGCCTGGACTCGACAGGGGGTCGAGTACGAGCAGTACTTC. Translation gives CAWTRQGVEYEQYF.

This clone appeared a few times. V and J are TRBV4-1 and TRBJ2-2, with a weak D call TRBD1 (5 bases). The V gene lost 1 base and the J gene lost 8 bases, with 8 bases spanning the gap. The CDR3 covers 13 residues. Looked up from germline, CDR1 is MGHRA and CDR2 is YSYEKL. The CDR3 spells CASSQVGAGELFF. In DNA form, the CDR3 reads TGCGCCAGCAGCCAAGTAGGGGCTGGGGAGCTGTTTTTT.

The rearrangement joins TRBV19 to TRBJ1-5; TRBD1 aligns across 7 bases. This CDR3 is built from 12 residues. Germline V gene data show CDR1 as LNHDA and CDR2 as SQIVND (reference sequence). In DNA, the CDR3 is TGTGTCACTGGACAGGTAAATCAGCCCCAGCATTTT. Translating gives CVTGQVNQPQHF.

The V gene is TRBV3-1 (or the pseudogene TRBV3-2), the J gene TRBJ2-3; TRBD2 agrees at 13 bases. V was pared by 1 base and J by 3 bases, with 7 bases of the junction left unmatched. The CDR3 contains 18 residues. Germline V gives CDR1 LGHDT, CDR2 YNNKEL (reference sequence). The CDR3 sequence is CASSQGRTSGSSTDTQYF. The CDR3 nucleotides read TGTGCCAGCAGCCAAGGTCGGACTAGCGGGAGCTCGACAGATACGCAGTATTTT.

This clone was seen a handful of times. The gene calls are TRBV27 and TRBJ2-2; possibly TRBD2 for D (5 bases). Germline V CDR1 and CDR2: MNHEY, SMNVEV (reference sequence). V lost 3 bases and J lost 5, with 13 bases in between. The CDR3 is made up of 15 amino acids. CDR3 DNA sequence: TGTGCCAGCAGTTTTATGGTAGCGCGGACCGGGGAGCTGTTTTTT. The encoded protein is CASSFMVARTGELFF.

This sequence joins TRBV12-5 and TRBJ2-1, with TRBD1 matching 7 bases. CDR1 is LGHNT and CDR2 is FRNRAP in the germline V gene. The CDR3 has 20 amino acids. Trimming took 8 bases from V and 0 from J; bases not matched to a gene: 22. In nucleotides, the CDR3 is TGTGCTAGTAGGACTGAGTCCAGGGGGATCCTATTAAGCTCCTACAATGAGCAGTTCTTC. Its translation: CASRTESRGILLSSYNEQFF.

This clone was detected a few times. The V call is TRBV4-1, the J call TRBJ1-5; the D gene is possibly TRBD1 (5 bases). Germline V gives CDR1 MGHRA, CDR2 YSYEKL. The CDR3 consists of 16 residues. Trimming took off 4 bases at V and 1 base at J, with 14 bases between the two ends. CDR3 protein: CASSPGGALSNQPQHF. The CDR3 coding sequence is TGCGCCAGCAGCCCTGGGGGAGCTTTAAGCAATCAGCCCCAGCATTTT.

The chain carries TRBV21-1 and TRBJ2-2; the table's D call, TRBD2, has no DNA check behind it. TRBV21-1 is a pseudogene locus. There are 17 residues in the CDR3. CDR3 bases: TGTGCCAGCAGCAAAAAGAGGCAGCCTACTAACACCGGGGAGCTGTTTTTT. Its translation is CASSKKRQPTNTGELFF.